This T cell receptor beta chain is from a study of OX40 agonist ivuxolimab in advanced cancers. Broader study findings: Fewer expanded clones were found on average in CD4+ than in CD8+ T cells.

Here immunoSEQ multiplex PCR was the method, and the copy in TCRdb shows in-frame clones only, minus some. The sample carries roughly 59,000 clones, around 81% recorded once. This CDR3 comprises 14 residues. V was pared by 2 bases and J by 6 bases, with 14 bases between. Germline lookup yields CDR1 GTSNPN and CDR2 SVGIG (reference sequence). Remarks on this clone: The antigen remains unidentified.

The TCR sequence derives from an adult with an advanced solid tumor such as melanoma, head and neck, liver or kidney cancer. The source material was CD4+ or CD8+ T cells sorted from blood, sampled in a trial of the OX40 agonist ivuxolimab. This chain links TRBV30 with TRBJ2-4, with D maybe TRBD2 (7 bases). CDR3 loop: CAWSSGGGGNIQYF. In DNA form, the CDR3 reads TGTGCCTGGAGTTCGGGCGGGGGCGGAAACATTCAGTACTTC.